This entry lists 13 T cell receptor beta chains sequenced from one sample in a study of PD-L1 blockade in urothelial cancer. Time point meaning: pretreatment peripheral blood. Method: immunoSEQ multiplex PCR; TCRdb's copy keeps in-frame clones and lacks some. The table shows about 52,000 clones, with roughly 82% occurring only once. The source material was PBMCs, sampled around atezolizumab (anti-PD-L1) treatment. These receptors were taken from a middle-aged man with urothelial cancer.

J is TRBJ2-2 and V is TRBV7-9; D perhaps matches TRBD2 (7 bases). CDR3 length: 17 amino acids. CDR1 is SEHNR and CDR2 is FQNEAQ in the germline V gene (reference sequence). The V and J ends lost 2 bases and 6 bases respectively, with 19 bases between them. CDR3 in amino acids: CASSLPPWREGAGELFF. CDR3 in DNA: TGTGCCAGCAGCTTACCCCCCTGGAGGGAGGGGGCCGGGGAGCTGTTTTTT.

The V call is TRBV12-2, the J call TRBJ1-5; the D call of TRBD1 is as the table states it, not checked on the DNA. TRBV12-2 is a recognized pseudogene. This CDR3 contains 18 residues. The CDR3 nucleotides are TGTGCAAGTCGCTCCGGGGGAAAGGGACAGGGGGTTTTGCAGCCCCAGCATTTT. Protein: CASRSGGKGQGVLQPQHF.

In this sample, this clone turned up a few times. CDR3 sequence: CASQYRVGQPQHF. The CDR3 coding sequence is TGTGCCAGCCAATACAGGGTTGGACAGCCCCAGCATTTT. The chain combines TRBV27 with TRBJ1-5, with TRBD1 as a possible D gene (6 bases). The V end lost 8 bases, the J end lost 7 bases, and 15 bases lay between the germline ends. The V gene's germline CDR1 is MNHEY and CDR2 SMNVEV (reference sequence). This CDR3 contains 13 residues.

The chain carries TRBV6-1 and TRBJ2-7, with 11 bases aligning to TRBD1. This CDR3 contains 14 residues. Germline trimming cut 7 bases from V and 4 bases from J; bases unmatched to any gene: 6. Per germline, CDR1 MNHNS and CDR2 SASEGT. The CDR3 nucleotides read TGTGCCAGCAAGCCGGGGACAGGGGGGTACGAGCAGTACTTC. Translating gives CASKPGTGGYEQYF.

The CDR3 region has the DNA TGCGCCAGCAGCTATGCTGGACTAGCGGGAGTATACAATGAGCAGTTCTTC. This translates into CASSYAGLAGVYNEQFF. V and J are TRBV5-1 and TRBJ2-1; 13 bases fit TRBD2. The CDR3 runs 17 residues. Losses at the gene ends were 3 bases for V and 4 bases for J; bases not matched to a gene: 7. Germline CDR1 reads SGHRS; CDR2 reads YFSETQ.

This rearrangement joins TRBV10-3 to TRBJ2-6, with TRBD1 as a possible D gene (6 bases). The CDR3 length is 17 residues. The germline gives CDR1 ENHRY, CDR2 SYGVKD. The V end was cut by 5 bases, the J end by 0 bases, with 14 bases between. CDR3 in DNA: TGTGCCATCAGTTCTTACGACAGGTCCTCTGGGGCCAACGTCCTGACTTTC. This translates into CAISSYDRSSGANVLTF.

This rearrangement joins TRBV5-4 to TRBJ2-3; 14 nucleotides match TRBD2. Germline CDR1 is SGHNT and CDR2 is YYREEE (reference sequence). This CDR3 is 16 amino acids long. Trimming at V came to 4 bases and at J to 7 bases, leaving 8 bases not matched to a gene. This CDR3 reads CASSNGLAGGLNTQYF. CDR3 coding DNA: TGTGCCAGCAGCAACGGACTAGCGGGAGGACTGAATACGCAGTATTTT.

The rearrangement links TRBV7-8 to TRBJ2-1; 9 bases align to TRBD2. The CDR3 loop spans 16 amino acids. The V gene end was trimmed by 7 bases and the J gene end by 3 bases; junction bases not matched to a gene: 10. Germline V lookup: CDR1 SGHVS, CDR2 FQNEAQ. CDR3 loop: CASTLRIAGVYNEQFF. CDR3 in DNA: TGTGCCAGCACTCTTCGCATAGCGGGGGTCTACAATGAGCAGTTCTTC.

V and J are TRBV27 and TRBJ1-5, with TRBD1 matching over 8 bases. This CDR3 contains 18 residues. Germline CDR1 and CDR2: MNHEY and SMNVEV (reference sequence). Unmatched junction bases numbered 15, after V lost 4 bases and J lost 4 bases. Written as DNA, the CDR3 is TGTGCCAGCAGTTACTTTGGGCCAGGGGGCGCGGGAAATCAGCCCCAGCATTTT. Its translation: CASSYFGPGGAGNQPQHF.

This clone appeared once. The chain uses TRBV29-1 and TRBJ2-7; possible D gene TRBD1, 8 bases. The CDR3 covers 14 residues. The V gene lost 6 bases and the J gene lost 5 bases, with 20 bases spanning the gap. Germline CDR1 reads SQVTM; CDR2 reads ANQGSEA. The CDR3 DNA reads TGCAGCGTAGCGGGGACAGGCCGCTTGGACGAGCAGTACTTC. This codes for CSVAGTGRLDEQYF.

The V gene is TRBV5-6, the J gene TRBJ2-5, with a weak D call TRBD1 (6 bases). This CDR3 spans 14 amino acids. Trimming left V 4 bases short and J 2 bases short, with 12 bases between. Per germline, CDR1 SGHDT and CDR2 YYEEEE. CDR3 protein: CASSLGTHQETQYF. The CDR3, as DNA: TGTGCCAGCAGCCTCGGGACACATCAAGAGACCCAGTACTTC.

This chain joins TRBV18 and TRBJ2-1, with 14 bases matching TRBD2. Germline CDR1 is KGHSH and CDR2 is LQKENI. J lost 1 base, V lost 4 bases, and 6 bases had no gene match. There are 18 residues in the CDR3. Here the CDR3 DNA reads TGTGCCAGCTCACACATAGGGACTAGCGGGGGATCCTACAATGAGCAGTTCTTC. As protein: CASSHIGTSGGSYNEQFF.

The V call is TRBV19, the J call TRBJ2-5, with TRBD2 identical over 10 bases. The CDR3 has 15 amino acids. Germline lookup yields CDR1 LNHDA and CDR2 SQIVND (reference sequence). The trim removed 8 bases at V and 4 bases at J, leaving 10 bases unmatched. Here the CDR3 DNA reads TGTGCCAGTTCCCCCCGCAGCGGGGGGGGAGAGACCCAGTACTTC. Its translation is CASSPRSGGGETQYF.